This T cell receptor (beta chain) was retrieved from a study of T cell changes during pregnancy in multiple sclerosis. This clone has only one observation. Trimming took 4 bases from V and 3 from J; bases not matched to a gene: 5. Per germline, CDR1 MNHNS and CDR2 SASEGT. This CDR3 contains 16 residues. TCRdb keeps only in-frame clones here, not all; method: immunoSEQ multiplex PCR. The profile shows around 50,000 clones, 80% to 90% of them singletons. The gene calls are TRBV6-1 and TRBJ2-1; TRBD2 matches at 11 bases. The source material was peripheral blood from another person, used as feeder cells. The clonotype comes from a human donor whose cells served as feeder cells for cultures in a pregnancy study. The CDR3 here is CASSGLLAGDYNEQFF. CDR3 in DNA: TGTGCCAGCAGTGGGCTACTAGCGGGGGACTACAATGAGCAGTTCTTC.